The TCR beta chain under discussion was sequenced for a study of monozygotic twins with inflammatory bowel disease. Worth noting for this clonotype: Its matching antigen is unknown.

Each CDR3 protein gets one entry in TCRdb, which reprocessed the 5' RACE reads and gives no DNA. The sample table includes roughly 320,000 distinct CDR3 sequences. CDR1 and CDR2 from the germline V gene are SEHNR and FQNEAQ (reference sequence). This CDR3 spans 13 amino acids. Whole-study findings and limits: Distinct T cell subtypes could not be told apart.

The sequence was collected from a human donor with ulcerative colitis or Crohn's disease, or a healthy co-twin of an affected twin (not recorded which). This chain uses TRBV7-9 with TRBJ1-6. Sequenced sample: blood. The CDR3 sequence is CASSIGGASPLHF.